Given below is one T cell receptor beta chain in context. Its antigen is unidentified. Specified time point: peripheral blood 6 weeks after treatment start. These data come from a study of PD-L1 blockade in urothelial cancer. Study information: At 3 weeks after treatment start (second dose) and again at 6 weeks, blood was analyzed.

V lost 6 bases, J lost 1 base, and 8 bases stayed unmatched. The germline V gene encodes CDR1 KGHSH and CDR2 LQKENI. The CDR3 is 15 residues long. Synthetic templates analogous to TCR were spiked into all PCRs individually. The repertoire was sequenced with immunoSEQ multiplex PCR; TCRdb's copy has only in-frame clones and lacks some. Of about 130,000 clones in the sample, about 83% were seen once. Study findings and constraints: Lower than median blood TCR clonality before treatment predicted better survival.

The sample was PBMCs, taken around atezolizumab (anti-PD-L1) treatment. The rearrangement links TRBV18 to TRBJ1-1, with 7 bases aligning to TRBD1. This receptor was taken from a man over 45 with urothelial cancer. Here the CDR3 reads CASSHDRATNTEAFF. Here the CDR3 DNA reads TGTGCCAGCTCTCACGACAGGGCAACGAACACTGAAGCTTTCTTT.